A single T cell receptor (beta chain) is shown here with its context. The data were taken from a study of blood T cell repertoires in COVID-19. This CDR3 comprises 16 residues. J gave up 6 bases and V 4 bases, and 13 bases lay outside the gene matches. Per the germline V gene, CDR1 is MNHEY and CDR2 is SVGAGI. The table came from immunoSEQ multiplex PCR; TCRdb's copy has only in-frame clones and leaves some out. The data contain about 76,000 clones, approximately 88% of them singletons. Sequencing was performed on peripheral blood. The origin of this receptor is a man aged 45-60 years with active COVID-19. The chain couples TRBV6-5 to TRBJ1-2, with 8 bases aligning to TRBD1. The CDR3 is CASSFGTGPQTDGYTF. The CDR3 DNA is TGTGCCAGCAGTTTCGGGACAGGCCCCCAAACTGATGGCTACACCTTC.